This T cell receptor (beta chain) was found in a study of blood T cell repertoires in COVID-19. Study at large: Samples representing acute and convalescent COVID-19 were sourced from the United States, Italy and Spain. Nucleic acid was either cDNA or gDNA, and it came from T cells, B-cell-depleted T cells, or PBMCs.

Original data processing: Amplification from reference gene primers served as the basis for estimated nucleated cell counts. TCRdb's table, derived via immunoSEQ multiplex PCR, lists solely in-frame clones and lacks some. That table supplies the V and J calls and clone size; D and trimming were determined from the DNA. The sample holds 70,000 or so clones, roughly four fifths seen once. This clone was seen a handful of times. With V trimmed by 1 base and J by 1 base, 5 bases remained unmatched. CDR1 SGDLS and CDR2 YYNGEE come from the germline V gene. The CDR3 runs 16 residues. The chain couples TRBV9 to TRBJ2-3; 8 bases map to TRBD1. Sequenced: peripheral blood. This sequence originates from an elderly woman with acute or convalescent COVID-19. CDR3 sequence (DNA): TGTGCCAGCAGCGTACAAGGACAGGGCGGCACAGATACGCAGTATTTT. Residues: CASSVQGQGGTDTQYF.